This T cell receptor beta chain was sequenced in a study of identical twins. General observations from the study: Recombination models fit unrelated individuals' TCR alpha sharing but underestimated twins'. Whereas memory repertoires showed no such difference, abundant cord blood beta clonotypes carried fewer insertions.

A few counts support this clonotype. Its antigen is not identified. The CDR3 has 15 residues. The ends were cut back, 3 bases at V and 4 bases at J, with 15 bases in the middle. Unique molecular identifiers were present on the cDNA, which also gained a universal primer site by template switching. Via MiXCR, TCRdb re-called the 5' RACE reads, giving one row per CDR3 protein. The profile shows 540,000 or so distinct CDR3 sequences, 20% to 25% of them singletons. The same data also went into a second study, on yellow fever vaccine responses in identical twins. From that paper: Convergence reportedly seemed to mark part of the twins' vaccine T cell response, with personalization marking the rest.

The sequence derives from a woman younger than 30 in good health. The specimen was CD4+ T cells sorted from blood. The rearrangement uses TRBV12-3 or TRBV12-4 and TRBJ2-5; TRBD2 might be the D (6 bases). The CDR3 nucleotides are TGTGCCAGCAGTTTTTCTTCGGAGGAGGGAGAGACCCAGTACTTC. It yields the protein CASSFSSEEGETQYF.